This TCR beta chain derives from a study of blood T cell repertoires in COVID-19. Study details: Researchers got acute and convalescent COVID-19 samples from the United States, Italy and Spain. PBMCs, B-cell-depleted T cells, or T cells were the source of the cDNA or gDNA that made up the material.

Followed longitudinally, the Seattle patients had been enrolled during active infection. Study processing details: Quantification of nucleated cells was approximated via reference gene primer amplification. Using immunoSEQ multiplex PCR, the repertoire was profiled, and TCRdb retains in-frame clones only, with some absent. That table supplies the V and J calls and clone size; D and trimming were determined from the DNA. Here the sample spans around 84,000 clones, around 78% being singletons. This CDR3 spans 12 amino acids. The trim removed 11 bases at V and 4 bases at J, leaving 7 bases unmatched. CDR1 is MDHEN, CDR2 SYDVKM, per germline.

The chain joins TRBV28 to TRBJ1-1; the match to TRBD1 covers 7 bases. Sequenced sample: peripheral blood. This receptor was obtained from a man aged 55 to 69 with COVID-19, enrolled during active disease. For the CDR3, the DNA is TGTGCCGTGCGGGACAGTTTCACTGAAGCTTTCTTT. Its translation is CAVRDSFTEAFF. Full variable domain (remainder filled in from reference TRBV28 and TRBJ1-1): DVKVTQSSRYLVKRTGEKVFLECVQDMDHENMFWYRQDPGLGLRLIYFSYDVKMKEKGDIPEGYSVSREKKERFSLILESASTNQTSMYLCAVRDSFTEAFFGQGTRLTVV.